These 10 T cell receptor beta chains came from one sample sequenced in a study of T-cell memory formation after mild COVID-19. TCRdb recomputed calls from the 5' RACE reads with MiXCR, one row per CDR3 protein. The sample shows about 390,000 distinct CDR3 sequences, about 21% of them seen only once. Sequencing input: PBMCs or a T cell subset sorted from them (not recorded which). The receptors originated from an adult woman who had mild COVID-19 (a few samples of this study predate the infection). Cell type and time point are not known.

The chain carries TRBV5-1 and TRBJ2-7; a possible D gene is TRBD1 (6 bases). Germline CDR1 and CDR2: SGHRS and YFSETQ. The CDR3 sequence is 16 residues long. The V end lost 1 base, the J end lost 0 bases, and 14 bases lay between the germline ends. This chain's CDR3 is CASSLWGHQSSYEQYF. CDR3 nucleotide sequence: TGCGCCAGCAGCTTGTGGGGACACCAATCCTCCTACGAGCAGTACTTC.

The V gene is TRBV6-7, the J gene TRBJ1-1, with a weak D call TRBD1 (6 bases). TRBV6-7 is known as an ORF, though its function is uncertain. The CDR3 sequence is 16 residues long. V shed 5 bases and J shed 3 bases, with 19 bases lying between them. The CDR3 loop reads CASSHGRGGMYTEAFF. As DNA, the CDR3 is TGTGCCAGCAGTCACGGGAGGGGGGGGATGTACACTGAAGCTTTCTTT.

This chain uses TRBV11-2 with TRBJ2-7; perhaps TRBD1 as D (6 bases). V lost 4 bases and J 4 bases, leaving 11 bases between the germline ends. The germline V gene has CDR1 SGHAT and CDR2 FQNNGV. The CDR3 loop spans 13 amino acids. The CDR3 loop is CASSSDRLYEQYF. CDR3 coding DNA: TGTGCCAGCAGCTCCGACAGGCTGTACGAGCAGTACTTC.

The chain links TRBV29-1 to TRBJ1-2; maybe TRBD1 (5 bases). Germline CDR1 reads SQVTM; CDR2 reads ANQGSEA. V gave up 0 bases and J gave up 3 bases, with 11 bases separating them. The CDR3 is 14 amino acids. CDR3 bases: TGCAGCGTTGAAGATCAGGGCGCGGACTATGGCTACACCTTC. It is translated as CSVEDQGADYGYTF.

CDR3 DNA: TGTGCCAGCTCACGGGTTGATAGCAATCAGCCCCAGCATTTT. Encoded protein: CASSRVDSNQPQHF. The chain joins TRBV18 to TRBJ1-5; D remains ambiguous. In germline, CDR1 is KGHSH, CDR2 LQKENI. Trimming left V 4 bases short and J 0 bases short, with 7 bases between. The CDR3 extends over 14 amino acids.

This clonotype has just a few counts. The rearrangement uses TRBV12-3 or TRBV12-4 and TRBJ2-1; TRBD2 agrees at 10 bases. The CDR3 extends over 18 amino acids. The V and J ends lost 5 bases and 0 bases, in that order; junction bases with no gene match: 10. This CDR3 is CASSPSGLAASSYNEQFF. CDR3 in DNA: TGTGCCAGCAGTCCTAGCGGACTAGCGGCCAGCTCCTACAATGAGCAGTTCTTC.

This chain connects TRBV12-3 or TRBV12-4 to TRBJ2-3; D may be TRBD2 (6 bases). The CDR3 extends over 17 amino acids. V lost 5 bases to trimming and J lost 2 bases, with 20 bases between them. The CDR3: CASSDWGGPDLTDTQYF. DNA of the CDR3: TGTGCCAGCAGTGACTGGGGAGGCCCGGACCTCACAGATACGCAGTATTTT.

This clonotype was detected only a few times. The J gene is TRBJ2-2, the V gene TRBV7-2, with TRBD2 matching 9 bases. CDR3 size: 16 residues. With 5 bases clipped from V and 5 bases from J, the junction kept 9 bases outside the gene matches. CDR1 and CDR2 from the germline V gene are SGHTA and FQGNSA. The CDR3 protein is CASSRRGGTGTGELFF. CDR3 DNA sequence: TGTGCCAGCAGCAGGCGGGGGGGAACGGGTACCGGGGAGCTGTTTTTT. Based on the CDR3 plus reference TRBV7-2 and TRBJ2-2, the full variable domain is GAGVSQSPSNKVTEKGKDVELRCDPISGHTALYWYRQSLGQGLEFLIYFQGNSAPDKSGLPSDRFSAERTGGSVSTLTIQRTQQEDSAVYLCASSRRGGTGTGELFFGEGSRLTVL.

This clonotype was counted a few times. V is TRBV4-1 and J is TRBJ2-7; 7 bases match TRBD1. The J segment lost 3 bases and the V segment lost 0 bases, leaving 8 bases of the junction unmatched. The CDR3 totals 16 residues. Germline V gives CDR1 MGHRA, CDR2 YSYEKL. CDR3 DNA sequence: TGCGCCAGCAGCCAAGAGCCGACAGGGAGCCTCTACGAGCAGTACTTC. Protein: CASSQEPTGSLYEQYF.

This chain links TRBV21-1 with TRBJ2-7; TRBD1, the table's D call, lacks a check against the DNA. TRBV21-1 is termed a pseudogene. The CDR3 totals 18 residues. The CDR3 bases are TGTGCCAGCAGCAAAAAATGCACGGGCCAGGGAAGCTCCTACGAGCAGTACTTC. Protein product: CASSKKCTGQGSSYEQYF.